The TCR beta chain described here comes from a study of blood T cell repertoires in COVID-19. Study as a whole: Researchers got acute and convalescent COVID-19 samples from the United States, Italy and Spain.

In the source study's methods: Estimates of nucleated cell counts were drawn from the amplification of reference gene primers. Data came from immunoSEQ multiplex PCR; TCRdb stores just in-frame clones and leaves some out. The DNA was the basis for D and trimming; V, J and clone size are from that table. Among about 220,000 clones, about 87% were seen once, and the ten largest hold roughly 2.7%. Germline V gene data show CDR1 as SNHLY and CDR2 as FYNNEI. CDR3 length: 14 residues. V was clipped by 7 bases and J by 0 bases; unmatched bases: 3. Residents of about two dozen US areas, aged about 18 to 95 years, made up the participants. Self-reported history from a screening survey and questionnaire set each donor's cohort.

The chain recombines TRBV2 with TRBJ1-3; 7 bases align to TRBD1. Material: PBMCs or T cells enriched from blood (not recorded which). This receptor was obtained from a woman in her twenties or thirties who had recovered from COVID-19. The DNA of the CDR3 is TGTGCCAGCACAGGACAGGACTCTGGAAACACCATATATTTT. Amino acid sequence: CASTGQDSGNTIYF.